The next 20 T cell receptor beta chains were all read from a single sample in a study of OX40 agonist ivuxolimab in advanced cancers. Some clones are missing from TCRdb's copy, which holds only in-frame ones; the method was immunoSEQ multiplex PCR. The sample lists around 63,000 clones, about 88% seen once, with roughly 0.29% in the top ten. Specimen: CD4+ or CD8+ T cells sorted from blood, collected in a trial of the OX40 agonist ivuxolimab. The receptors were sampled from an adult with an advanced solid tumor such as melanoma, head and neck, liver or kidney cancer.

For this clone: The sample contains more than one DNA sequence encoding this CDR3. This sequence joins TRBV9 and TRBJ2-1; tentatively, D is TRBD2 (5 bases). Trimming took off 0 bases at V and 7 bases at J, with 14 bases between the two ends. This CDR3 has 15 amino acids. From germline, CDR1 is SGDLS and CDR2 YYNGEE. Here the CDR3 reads CASSVELAGGNEQFF. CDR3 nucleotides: TGTGCCAGCAGCGTAGAACTGGCGGGTGGAAATGAGCAGTTCTTC.

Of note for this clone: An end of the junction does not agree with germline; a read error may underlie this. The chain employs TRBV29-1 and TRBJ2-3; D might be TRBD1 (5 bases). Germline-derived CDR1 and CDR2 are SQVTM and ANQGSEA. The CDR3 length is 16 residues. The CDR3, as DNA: TGCAGCGTTGGGCCAGGGTCTCGACCCGAGACAGCTACGCAGTATTTT. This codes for CSVGPGSRPETATQYF.

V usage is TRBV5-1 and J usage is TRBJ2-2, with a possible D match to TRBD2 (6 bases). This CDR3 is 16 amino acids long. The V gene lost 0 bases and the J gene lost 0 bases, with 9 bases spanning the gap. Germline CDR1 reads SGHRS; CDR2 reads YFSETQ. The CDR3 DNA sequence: TGCGCCAGCAGCTTGGGGGACTCCACGAACACCGGGGAGCTGTTTTTT. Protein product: CASSLGDSTNTGELFF.

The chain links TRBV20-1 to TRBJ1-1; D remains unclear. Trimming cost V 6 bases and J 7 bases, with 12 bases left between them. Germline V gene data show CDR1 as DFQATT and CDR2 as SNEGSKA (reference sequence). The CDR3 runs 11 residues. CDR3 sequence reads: CSAQSAGEAFF. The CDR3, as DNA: TGCAGTGCCCAATCGGCCGGTGAAGCTTTCTTT.

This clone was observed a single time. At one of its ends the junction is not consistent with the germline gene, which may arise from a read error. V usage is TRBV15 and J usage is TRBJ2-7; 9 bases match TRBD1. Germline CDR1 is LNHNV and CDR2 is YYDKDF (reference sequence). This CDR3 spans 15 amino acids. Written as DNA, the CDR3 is TGTGCCACCAGCACCAGGACAGGGGTCTCCGACGAGCAGTACTTC. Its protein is CATSTRTGVSDEQYF.

The CDR3 DNA reads as TGTGCCAGCAGCTTAGGACGACGAATGTGGGAGCGGTTCACAGATACGCAGTATTTT. Encoded protein: CASSLGRRMWERFTDTQYF. The V and J genes are TRBV7-2 and TRBJ2-3; D is possibly TRBD2 (5 bases). The CDR3 length is 19 residues. V shed 1 base and J shed 2 bases, with 22 bases lying between them. Germline CDR1 SGHTA, CDR2 FQGNSA.

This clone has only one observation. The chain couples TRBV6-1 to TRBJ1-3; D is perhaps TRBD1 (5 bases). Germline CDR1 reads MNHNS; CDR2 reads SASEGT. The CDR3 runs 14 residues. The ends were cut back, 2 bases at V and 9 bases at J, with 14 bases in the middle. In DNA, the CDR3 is TGTGCCAGCAGTGAAACGCCCAGGGTGGGCACCATATATTTT. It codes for CASSETPRVGTIYF.

CDR3 bases: TGTGCCAGCAGTTCCCAGGGGGCCAGACCCAAAAACATTCAGTACTTC. This sequence encodes CASSSQGARPKNIQYF. The chain has TRBV27 and TRBJ2-4; 8 nucleotides align to TRBD1. Germline V lookup: CDR1 MNHEY, CDR2 SMNVEV (reference sequence). J was trimmed by 2 bases and V by 4 bases; bases with no gene match: 7. The CDR3 totals 16 residues.

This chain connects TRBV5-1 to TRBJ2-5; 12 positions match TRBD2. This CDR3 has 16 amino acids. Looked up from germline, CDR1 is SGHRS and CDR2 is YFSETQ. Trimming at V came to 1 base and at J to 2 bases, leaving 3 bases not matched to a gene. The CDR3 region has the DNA TGCGCCAGCAGCTTGCAACTAGCGGGAGGACAAGAGACCCAGTACTTC. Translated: CASSLQLAGGQETQYF.

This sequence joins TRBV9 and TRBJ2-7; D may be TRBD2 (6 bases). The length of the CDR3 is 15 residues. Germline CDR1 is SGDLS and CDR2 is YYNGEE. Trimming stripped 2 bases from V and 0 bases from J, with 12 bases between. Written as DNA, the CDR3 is TGTGCCAGCAGCGTGGGACTTGGAAGCTCCTACGAGCAGTACTTC. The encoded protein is CASSVGLGSSYEQYF.

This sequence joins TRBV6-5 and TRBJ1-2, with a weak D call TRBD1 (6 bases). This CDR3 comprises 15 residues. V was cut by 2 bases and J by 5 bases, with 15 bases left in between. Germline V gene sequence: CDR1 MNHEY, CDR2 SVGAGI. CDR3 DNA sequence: TGTGCCAGCAGTTACGGAGGACAGAGTCCTTATGGCTACACCTTC. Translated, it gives CASSYGGQSPYGYTF.

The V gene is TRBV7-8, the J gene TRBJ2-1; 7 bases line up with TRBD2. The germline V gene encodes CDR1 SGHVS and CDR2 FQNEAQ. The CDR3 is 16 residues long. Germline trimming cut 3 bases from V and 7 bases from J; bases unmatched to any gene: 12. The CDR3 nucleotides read TGTGCCAGCAGCTTCATCCCTACGGGGAGGGTTAATGAGCAGTTCTTC. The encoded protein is CASSFIPTGRVNEQFF.

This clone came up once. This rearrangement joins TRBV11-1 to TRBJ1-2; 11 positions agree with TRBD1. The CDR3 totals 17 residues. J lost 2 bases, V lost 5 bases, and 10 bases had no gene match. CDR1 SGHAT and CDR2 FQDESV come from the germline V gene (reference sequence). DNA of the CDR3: TGTGCCAGCAGCCCCCGGACAGGGGGCGTATTGAACTATGGCTACACCTTC. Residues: CASSPRTGGVLNYGYTF.

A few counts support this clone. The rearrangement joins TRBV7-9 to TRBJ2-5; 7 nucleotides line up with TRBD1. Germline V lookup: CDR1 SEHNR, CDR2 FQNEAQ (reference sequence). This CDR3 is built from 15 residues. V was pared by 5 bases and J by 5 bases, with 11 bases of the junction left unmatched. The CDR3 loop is CASSTWDSWAETQYF. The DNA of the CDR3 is TGTGCCAGCAGCACGTGGGACAGTTGGGCCGAGACCCAGTACTTC.

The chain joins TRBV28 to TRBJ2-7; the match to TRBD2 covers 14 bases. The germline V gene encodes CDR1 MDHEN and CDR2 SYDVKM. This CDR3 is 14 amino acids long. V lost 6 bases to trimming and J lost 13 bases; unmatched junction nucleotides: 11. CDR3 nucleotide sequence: TGTGCCAGCAGCCTGACTAGCGGGAGGGGATCAGAATACTTC. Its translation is CASSLTSGRGSEYF. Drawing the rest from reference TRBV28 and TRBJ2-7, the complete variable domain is DVKVTQSSRYLVKRTGEKVFLECVQDMDHENMFWYRQDPGLGLRLIYFSYDVKMKEKGDIPEGYSVSREKKERFSLILESASTNQTSMYLCASSLTSGRGSEYFGPGTRLTVT.

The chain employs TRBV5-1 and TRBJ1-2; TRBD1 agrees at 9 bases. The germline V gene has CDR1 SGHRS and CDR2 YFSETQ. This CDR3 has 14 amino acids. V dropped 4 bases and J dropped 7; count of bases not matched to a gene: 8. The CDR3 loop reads CASSDKTGGGGYTF. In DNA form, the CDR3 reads TGCGCCAGCAGCGACAAGACAGGGGGAGGTGGCTACACCTTC.

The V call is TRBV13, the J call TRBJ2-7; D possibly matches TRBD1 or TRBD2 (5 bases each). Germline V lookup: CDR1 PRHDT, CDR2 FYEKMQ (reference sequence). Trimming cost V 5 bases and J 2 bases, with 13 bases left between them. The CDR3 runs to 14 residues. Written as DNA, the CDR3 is TGTGCCAGCAGCCGGACACGGGAAGCCTACGAGCAGTACTTC. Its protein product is CASSRTREAYEQYF.

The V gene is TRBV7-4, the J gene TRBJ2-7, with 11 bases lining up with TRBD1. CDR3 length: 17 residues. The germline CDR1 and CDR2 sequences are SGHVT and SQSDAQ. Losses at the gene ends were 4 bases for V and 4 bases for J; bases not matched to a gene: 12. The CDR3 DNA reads TGTGCCAGCAGCTCGGACAGGGGGCTCTTAGGGTTTTACGAGCAGTACTTC. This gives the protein CASSSDRGLLGFYEQYF.

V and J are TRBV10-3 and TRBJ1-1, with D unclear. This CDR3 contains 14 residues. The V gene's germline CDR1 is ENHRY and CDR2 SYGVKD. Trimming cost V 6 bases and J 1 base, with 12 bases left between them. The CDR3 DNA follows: TGTGCCATCAGCTCCCAGGATACGAACACTGAAGCTTTCTTT. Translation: CAISSQDTNTEAFF.

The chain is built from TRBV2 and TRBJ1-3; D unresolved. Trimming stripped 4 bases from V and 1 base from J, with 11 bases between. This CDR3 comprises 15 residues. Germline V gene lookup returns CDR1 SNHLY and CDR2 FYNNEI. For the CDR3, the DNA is TGTGCCAGCAGTGTCGCAGCGGGGTCTGGAAACACCATATATTTT. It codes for CASSVAAGSGNTIYF.